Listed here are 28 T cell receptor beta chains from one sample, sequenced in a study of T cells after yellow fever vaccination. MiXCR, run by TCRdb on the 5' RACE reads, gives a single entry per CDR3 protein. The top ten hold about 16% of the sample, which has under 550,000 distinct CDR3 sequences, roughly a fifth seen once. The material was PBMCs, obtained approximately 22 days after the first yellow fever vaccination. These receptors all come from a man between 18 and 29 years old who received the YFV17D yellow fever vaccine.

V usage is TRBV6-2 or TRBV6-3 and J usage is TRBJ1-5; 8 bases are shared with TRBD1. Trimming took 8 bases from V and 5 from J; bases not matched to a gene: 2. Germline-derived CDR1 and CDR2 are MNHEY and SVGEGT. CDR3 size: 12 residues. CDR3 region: CASSDRDQPQHF. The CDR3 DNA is TGTGCCAGCTCGGACAGGGATCAGCCCCAGCATTTT.

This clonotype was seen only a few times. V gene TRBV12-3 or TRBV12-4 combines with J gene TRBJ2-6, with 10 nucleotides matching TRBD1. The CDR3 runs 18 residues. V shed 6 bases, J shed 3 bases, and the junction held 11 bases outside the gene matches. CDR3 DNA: TGTGCCAGCAGAGAACCGACAGGGGGCTTAAGTGGGGCCAACGTCCTGACTTTC. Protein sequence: CASREPTGGLSGANVLTF.

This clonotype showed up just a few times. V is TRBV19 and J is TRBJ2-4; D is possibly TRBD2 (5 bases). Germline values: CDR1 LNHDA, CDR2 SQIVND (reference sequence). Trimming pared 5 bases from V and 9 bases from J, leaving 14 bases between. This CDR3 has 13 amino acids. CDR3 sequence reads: CASSGSGSGIQYF. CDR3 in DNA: TGTGCCAGTAGTGGCTCGGGGAGTGGCATTCAGTACTTC.

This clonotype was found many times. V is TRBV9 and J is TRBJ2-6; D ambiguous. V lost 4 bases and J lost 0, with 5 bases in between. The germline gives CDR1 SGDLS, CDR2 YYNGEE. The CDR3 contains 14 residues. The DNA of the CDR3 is TGTGCCAGCAGCCCCGACTCTGGGGCCAACGTCCTGACTTTC. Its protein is CASSPDSGANVLTF.

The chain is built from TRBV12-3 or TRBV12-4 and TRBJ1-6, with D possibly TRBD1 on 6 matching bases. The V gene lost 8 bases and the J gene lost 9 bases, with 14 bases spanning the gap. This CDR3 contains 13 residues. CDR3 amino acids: CASANREGSPLHF. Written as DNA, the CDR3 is TGTGCCAGCGCCAACAGGGAGGGTTCACCCCTCCACTTT.

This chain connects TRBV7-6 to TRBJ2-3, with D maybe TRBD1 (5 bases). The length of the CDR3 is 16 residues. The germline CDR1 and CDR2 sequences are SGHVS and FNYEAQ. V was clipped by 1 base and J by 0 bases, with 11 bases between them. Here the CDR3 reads CASSLGGGSSTDTQYF. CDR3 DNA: TGTGCCAGCAGCTTAGGGGGCGGCTCTAGCACAGATACGCAGTATTTT.

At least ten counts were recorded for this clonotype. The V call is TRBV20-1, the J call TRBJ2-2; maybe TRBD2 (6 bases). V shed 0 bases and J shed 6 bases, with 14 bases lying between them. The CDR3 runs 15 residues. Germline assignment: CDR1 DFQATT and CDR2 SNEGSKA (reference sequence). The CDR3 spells CSARDPSGVAGELFF. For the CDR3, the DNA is TGCAGTGCTAGAGATCCTTCGGGGGTGGCCGGGGAGCTGTTTTTT.

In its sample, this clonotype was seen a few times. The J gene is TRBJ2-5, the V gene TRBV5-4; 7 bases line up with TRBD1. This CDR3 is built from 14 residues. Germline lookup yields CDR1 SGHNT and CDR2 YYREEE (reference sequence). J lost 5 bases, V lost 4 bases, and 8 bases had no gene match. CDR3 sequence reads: CASSLPTGMETQYF. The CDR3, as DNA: TGTGCCAGCAGCCTCCCGACAGGGATGGAGACCCAGTACTTC.

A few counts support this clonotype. The CDR3, as DNA: TGCGCCAGCAGCCACAGGGGAAACTATGGCTACACCTTC. It is translated as CASSHRGNYGYTF. The rearrangement links TRBV4-3 to TRBJ1-2; tentatively, D is TRBD1 (6 bases). There are 13 residues in the CDR3. V dropped 3 bases and J dropped 2 bases, with 7 bases sitting between them. Germline lookup yields CDR1 LGHNA and CDR2 YSLEER.

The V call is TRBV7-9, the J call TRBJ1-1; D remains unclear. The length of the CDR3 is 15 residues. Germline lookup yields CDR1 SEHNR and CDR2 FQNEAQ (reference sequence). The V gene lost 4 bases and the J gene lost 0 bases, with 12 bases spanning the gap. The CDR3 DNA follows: TGTGCCAGCAGCTCTGGGCAAGGGATGAACACTGAAGCTTTCTTT. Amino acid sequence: CASSSGQGMNTEAFF. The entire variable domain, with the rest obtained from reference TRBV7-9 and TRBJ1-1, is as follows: DTGVSQNPRHKITKRGQNVTFRCDPISEHNRLYWYRQTLGQGPEFLTYFQNEAQLEKSRLLSDRFSAERPKGSFSTLEIQRTEQGDSAMYLCASSSGQGMNTEAFFGQGTRLTVV.

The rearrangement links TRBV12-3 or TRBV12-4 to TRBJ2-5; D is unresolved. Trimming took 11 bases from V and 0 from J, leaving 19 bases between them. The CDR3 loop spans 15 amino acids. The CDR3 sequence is CASCKLDPNQETQYF. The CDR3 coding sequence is TGTGCCTCCTGTAAACTCGACCCGAACCAAGAGACCCAGTACTTC.

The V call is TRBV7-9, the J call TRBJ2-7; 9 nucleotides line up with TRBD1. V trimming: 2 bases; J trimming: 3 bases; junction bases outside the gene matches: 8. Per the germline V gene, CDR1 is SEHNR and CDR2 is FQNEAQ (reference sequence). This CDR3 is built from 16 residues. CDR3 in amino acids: CASSLTTGTGLYEQYF. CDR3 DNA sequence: TGTGCCAGCAGCTTAACCACCGGGACAGGGCTCTACGAGCAGTACTTC.

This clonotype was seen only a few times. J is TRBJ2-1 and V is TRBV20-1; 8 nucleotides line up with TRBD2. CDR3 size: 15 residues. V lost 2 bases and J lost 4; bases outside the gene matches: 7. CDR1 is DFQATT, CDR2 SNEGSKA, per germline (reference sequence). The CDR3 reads CSARLPGGPYNEQFF. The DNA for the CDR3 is TGCAGTGCTAGACTTCCGGGGGGGCCATACAATGAGCAGTTCTTC.

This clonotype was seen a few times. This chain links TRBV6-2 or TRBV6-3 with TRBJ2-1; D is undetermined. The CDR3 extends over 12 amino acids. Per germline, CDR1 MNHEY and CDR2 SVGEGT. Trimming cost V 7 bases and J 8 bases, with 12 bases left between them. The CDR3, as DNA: TGTGCCAGCAAGAAGGTGGGCGATGAGCAGTTCTTC. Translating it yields CASKKVGDEQFF.

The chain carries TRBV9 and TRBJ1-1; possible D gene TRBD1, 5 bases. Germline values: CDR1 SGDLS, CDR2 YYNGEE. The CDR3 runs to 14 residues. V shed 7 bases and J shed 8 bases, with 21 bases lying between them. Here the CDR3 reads CASRGTNILTEAFF. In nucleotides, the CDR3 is TGTGCCAGCCGAGGGACGAACATACTTACCGAAGCTTTCTTT.

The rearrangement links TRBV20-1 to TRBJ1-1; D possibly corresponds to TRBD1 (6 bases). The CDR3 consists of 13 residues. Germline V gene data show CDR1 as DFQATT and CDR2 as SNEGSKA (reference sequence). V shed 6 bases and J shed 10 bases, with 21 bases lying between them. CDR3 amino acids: CSANRDTRRRAFF. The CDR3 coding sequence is TGCAGTGCCAACCGGGACACCCGGCGGCGAGCTTTCTTT.

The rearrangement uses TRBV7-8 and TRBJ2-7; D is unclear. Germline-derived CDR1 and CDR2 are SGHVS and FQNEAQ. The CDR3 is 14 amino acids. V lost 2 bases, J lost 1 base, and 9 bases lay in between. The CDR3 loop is CASSLNPRSYEQYV. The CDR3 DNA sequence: TGTGCCAGCAGCTTAAATCCCAGATCCTACGAGCAGTACGTC.

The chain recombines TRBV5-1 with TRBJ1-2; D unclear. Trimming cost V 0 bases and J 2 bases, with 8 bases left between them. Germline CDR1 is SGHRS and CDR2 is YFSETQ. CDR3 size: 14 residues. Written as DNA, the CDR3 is TGCGCCAGCAGCTTGGAAGCCAGGAACTATGGCTACACCTTC. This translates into CASSLEARNYGYTF.

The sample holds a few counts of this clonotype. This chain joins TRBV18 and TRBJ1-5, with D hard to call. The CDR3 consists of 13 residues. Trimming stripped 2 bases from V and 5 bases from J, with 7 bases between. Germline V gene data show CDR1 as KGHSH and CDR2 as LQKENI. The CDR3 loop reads CASSPEGYQPQHF. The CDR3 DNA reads TGTGCCAGCTCACCAGAGGGATATCAGCCCCAGCATTTT.

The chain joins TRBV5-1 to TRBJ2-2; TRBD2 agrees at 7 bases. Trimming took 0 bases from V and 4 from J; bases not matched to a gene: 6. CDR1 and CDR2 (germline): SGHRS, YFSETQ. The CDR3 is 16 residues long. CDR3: CASSLVGGGITGELFF. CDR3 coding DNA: TGCGCCAGCAGCTTGGTTGGCGGGGGTATCACCGGGGAGCTGTTTTTT. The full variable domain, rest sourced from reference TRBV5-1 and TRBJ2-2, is KAGVTQTPRYLIKTRGQQVTLSCSPISGHRSVSWYQQTPGQGLQFLFEYFSETQRNKGNFPGRFSGRQFSNSRSEMNVSTLELGDSALYLCASSLVGGGITGELFFGEGSRLTVL.

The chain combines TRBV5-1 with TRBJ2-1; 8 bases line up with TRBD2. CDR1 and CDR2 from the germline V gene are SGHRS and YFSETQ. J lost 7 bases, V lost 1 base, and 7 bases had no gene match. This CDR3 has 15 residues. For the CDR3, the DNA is TGCGCCAGCAGCTTGTCTAACGGGGGGGGTAATGAGCAGTTCTTC. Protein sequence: CASSLSNGGGNEQFF. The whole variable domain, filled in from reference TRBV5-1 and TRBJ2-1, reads KAGVTQTPRYLIKTRGQQVTLSCSPISGHRSVSWYQQTPGQGLQFLFEYFSETQRNKGNFPGRFSGRQFSNSRSEMNVSTLELGDSALYLCASSLSNGGGNEQFFGPGTRLTVL.

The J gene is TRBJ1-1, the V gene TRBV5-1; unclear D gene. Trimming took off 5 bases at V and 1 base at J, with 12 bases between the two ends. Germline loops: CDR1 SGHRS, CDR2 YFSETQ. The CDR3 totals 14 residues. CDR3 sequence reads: CASRASGQNTEAFF. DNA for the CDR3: TGCGCCAGCAGGGCTAGTGGCCAGAACACTGAAGCTTTCTTT.

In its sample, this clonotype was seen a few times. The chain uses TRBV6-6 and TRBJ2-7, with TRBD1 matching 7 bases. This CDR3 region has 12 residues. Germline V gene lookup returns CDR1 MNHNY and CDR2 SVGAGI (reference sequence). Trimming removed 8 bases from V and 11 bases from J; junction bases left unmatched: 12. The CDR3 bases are TGTGCCAGCGGAACACCCCGGGACAGAGAGTACTTC. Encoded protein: CASGTPRDREYF.

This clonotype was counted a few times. DNA of the CDR3: TGCGCCAGCAGCTTGACGGCCCCCAAGTCCTATAATTCACCCCTCCACTTT. Translated, it gives CASSLTAPKSYNSPLHF. The chain joins TRBV5-1 to TRBJ1-6; D unresolved. Trimming shortened V by 1 base and J by 1 base, and 12 bases separated the two germline ends. CDR3 size: 17 residues. Germline V gene lookup returns CDR1 SGHRS and CDR2 YFSETQ.

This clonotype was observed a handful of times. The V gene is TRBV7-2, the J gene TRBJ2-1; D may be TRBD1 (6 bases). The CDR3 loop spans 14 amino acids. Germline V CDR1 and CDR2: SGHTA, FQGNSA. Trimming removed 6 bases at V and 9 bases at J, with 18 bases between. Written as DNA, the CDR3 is TGTGCCAGCAGAACAGGGTTTCGGGGTATTGAGCAGTTCTTC. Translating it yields CASRTGFRGIEQFF.

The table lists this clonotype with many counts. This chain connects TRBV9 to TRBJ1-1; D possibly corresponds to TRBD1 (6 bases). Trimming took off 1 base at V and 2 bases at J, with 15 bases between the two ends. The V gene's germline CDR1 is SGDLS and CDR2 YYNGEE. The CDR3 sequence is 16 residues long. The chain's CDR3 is CASSVKGGVYNTEAFF. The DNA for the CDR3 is TGTGCCAGCAGCGTAAAAGGGGGGGTTTACAACACTGAAGCTTTCTTT.

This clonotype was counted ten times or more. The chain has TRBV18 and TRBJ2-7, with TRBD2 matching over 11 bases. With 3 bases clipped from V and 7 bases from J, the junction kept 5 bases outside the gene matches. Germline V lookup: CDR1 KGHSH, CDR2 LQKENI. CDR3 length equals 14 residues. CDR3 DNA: TGTGCCAGCTCACCGACTAGCGGGGACTCGGAGCAGTACTTC. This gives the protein CASSPTSGDSEQYF.

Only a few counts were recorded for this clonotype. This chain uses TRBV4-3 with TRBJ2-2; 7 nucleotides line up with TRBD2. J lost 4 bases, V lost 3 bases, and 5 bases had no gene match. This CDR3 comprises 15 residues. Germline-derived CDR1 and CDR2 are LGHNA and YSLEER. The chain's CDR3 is CASSQGLSLTGELFF. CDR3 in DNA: TGCGCCAGCAGCCAGGGACTAAGTCTCACCGGGGAGCTGTTTTTT.